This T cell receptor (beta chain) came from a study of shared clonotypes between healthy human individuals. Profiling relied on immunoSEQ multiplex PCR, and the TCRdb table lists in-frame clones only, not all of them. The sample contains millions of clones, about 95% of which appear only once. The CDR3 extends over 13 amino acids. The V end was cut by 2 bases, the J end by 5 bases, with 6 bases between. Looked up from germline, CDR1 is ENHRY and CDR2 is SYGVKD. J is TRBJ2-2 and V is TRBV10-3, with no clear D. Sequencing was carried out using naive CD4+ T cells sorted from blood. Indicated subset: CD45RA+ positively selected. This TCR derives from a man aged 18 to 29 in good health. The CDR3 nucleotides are TGTGCCATCAGTGAGCCTGGGACCGGGGAGCTGTTTTTT. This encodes CAISEPGTGELFF.